The T cell receptor beta chain described here comes from a study of T-cell reconstitution after alpha-beta-depleted transplantation in children. Study results and caveats: Several hundred rapidly expanded clones from non-depleted graft cells reportedly supplied alpha-beta T cells about two months post-transplant. Once a year had passed after transplant, T-cell counts and diversity came mostly from newly produced T cells.

This CDR3 has 17 residues. V lost 11 bases and J lost 4; bases outside the gene matches: 16. The V gene's germline CDR1 is SNHLY and CDR2 FYNNEI. This clonotype was seen ten or more times. Its target is not known. Unique molecular identifiers featured in how the TCRbeta library was prepared. TCRdb passed the PCR reads through MiXCR, listing each CDR3 protein once. The repertoire includes about 980,000 distinct CDR3 sequences, about 29% of them detected once, and 25% to 35% sits in the top ten. This chain uses TRBV2 with TRBJ2-1, with 11 nucleotides matching TRBD2. The receptor was isolated from a boy less than two years old who had a stem cell transplant for SCID, so the T cells may come from the graft donor. The specimen comprised PBMCs, mostly from graft donor cells, sampled 360 days after TCRalphabeta/CD19-depleted stem cell transplant. The CDR3 loop is CAPKPASGGPLYNEQFF. Written as DNA, the CDR3 is TGTGCCCCTAAACCGGCTAGCGGGGGGCCTTTATACAATGAGCAGTTCTTC.